The clone carrying this T cell receptor beta chain has more than one count but fewer than ten. This sample was taken from a study of cytomegalovirus exposure and HLA in healthy donors. This CDR3 has 15 amino acids. Germline loops: CDR1 LNHDA, CDR2 SQIVND (reference sequence). The ends were cut back, 3 bases at V and 5 bases at J, with 14 bases in the middle. Primers included in the PCR were 60 Vbeta and 13 Jbeta primers. The protocol was immunoSEQ multiplex PCR, while the TCRdb copy is restricted to in-frame clones and leaves out a portion. The sample holds about 160,000 clones, roughly 79% seen once.

The specimen was PBMCs. The V call is TRBV19, the J call TRBJ1-5; the D is unclear. The TCR was taken from a woman in her forties or fifties in good health and CMV-seropositive. The CDR3 DNA follows: TGTGCCAGTAGTATCGATACGGGAGGGTATCAGCCCCAGCATTTT. Translating it yields CASSIDTGGYQPQHF.